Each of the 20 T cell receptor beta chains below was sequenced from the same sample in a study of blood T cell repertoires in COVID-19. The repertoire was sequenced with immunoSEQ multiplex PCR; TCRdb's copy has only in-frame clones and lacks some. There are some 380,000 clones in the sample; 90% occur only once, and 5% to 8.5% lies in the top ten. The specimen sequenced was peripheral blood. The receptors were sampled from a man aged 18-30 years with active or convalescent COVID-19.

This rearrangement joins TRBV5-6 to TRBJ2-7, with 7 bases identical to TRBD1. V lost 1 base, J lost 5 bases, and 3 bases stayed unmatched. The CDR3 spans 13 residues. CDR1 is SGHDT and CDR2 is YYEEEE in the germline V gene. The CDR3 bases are TGTGCCAGCAGCTTGACAGGGGCCCACGAGCAGTACTTC. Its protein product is CASSLTGAHEQYF.

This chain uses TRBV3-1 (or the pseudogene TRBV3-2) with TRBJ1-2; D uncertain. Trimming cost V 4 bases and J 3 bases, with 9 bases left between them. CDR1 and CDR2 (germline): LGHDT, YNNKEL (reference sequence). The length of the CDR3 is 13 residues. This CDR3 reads CASSPRQDYGYTF. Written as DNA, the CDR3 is TGTGCCAGCAGCCCGCGACAAGACTATGGCTACACCTTC.

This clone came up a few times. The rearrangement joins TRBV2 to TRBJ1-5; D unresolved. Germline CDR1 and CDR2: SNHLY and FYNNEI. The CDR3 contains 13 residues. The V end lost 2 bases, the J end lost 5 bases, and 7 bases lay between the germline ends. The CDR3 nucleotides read TGTGCCAGCAGTGAAATGGCCTATCAGCCCCAGCATTTT. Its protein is CASSEMAYQPQHF.

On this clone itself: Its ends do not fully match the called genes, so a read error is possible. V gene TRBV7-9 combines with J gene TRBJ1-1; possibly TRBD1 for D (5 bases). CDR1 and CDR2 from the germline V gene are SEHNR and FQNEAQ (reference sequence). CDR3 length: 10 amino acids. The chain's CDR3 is CASSVHPGRF. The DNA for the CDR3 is TGTGCCAGCAGCGTACACCCAGGGAGGTTT.

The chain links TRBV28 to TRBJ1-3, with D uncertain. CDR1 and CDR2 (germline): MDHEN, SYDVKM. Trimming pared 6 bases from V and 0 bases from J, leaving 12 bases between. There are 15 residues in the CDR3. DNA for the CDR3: TGTGCCAGCAGCCCCCCCGCGGGCTCTGGAAACACCATATATTTT. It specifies CASSPPAGSGNTIYF. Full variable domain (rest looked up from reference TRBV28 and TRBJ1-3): DVKVTQSSRYLVKRTGEKVFLECVQDMDHENMFWYRQDPGLGLRLIYFSYDVKMKEKGDIPEGYSVSREKKERFSLILESASTNQTSMYLCASSPPAGSGNTIYFGEGSWLTVV.

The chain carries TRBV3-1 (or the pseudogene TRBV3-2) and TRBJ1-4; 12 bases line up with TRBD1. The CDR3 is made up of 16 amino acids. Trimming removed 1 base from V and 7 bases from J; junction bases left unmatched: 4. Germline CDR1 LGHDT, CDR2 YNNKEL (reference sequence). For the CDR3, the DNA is TGTGCCAGCAGCCAAGGGGGACAGGGGGCCCGTGAAAAACTGTTTTTT. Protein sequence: CASSQGGQGAREKLFF.

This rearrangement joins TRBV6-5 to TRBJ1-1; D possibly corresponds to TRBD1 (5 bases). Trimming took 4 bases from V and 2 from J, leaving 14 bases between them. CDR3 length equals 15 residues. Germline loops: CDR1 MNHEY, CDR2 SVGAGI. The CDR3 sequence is CASSSIATGNTEAFF. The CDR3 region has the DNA TGTGCCAGCAGTTCCATCGCCACAGGAAACACTGAAGCTTTCTTT.

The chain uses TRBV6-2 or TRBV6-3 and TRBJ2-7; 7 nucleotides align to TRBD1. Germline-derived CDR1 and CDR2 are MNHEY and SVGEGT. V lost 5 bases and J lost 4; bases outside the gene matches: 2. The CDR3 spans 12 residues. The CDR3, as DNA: TGTGCCAGCAGTCAGGGGGTGTACGAGCAGTACTTC. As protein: CASSQGVYEQYF.

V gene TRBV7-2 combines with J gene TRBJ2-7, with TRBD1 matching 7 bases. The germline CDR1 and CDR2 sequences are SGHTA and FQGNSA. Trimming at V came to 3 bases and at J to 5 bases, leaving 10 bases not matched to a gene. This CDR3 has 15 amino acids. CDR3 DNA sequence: TGTGCCAGCAGCTTGACGCAGGGGGTGATCCACGAGCAGTACTTC. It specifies CASSLTQGVIHEQYF.

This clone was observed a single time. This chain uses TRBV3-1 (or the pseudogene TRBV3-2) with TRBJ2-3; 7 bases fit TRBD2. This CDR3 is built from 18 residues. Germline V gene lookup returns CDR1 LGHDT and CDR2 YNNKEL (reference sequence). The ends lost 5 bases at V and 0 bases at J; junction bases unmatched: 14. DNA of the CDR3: TGTGCCAGCAGCGGATATAACGGGGGGTGGGTTAGCACAGATACGCAGTATTTT. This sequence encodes CASSGYNGGWVSTDTQYF.

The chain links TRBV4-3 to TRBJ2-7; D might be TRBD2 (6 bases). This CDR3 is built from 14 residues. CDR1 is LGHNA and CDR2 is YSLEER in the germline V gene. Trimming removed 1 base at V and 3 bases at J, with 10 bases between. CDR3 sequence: CASSQGDSLYEQYF. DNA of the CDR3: TGCGCCAGCAGCCAAGGGGACTCCCTCTACGAGCAGTACTTC.

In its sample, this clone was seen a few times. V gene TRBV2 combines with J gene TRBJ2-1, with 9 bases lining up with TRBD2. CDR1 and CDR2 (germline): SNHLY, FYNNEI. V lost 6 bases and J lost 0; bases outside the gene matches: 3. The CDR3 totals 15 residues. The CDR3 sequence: CASRKAGGSYNEQFF. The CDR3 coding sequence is TGTGCCAGCAGGAAAGCGGGAGGCTCCTACAATGAGCAGTTCTTC.

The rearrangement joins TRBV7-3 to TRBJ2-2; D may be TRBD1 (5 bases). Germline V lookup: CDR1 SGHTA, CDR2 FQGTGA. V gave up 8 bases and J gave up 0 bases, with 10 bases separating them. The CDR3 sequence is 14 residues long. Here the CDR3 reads CASCVGANTGELFF. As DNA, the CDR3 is TGTGCCAGCTGCGTAGGGGCGAACACCGGGGAGCTGTTTTTT.

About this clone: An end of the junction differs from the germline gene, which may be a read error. CDR3 DNA sequence: TGTGCCAGCAGCCCCCCTCGGCCAGCTGGGGCCAACGTGCTGACTTTC. It is translated as CASSPPRPAGANVLTF. The chain is built from TRBV7-9 and TRBJ2-6, with TRBD1 as a possible D gene (5 bases). This CDR3 has 16 residues. Germline V gene lookup returns CDR1 SEHNR and CDR2 FQNEAQ (reference sequence).

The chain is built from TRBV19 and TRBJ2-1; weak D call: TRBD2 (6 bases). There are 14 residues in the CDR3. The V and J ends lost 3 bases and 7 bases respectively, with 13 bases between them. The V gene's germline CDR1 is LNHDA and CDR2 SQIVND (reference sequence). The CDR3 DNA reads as TGTGCCAGTAGTATTTGGGGGAGGAGAAATGAGCAGTTCTTC. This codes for CASSIWGRRNEQFF.

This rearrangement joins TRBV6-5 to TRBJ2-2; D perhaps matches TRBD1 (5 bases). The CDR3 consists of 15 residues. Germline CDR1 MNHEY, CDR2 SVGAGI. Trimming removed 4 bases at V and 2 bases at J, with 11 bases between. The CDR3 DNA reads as TGTGCCAGCAGTTCAGGGATGCCTAACACCGGGGAGCTGTTTTTT. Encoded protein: CASSSGMPNTGELFF.

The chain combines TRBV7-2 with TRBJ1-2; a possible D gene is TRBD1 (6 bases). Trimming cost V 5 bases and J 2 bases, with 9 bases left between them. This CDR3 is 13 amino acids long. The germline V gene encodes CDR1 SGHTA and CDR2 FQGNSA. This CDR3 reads CASSQQGNYGYTF. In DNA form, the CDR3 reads TGTGCCAGCAGCCAGCAGGGGAACTATGGCTACACCTTC.

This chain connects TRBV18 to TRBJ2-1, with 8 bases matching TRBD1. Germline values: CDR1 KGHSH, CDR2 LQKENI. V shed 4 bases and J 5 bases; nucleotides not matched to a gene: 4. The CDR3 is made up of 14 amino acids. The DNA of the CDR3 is TGTGCCAGCTCACTGTCACAGGGGGACAATGAGCAGTTCTTC. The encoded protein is CASSLSQGDNEQFF.

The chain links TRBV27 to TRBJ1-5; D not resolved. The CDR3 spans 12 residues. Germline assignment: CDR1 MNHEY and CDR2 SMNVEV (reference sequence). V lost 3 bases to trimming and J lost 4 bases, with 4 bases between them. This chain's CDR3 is CASSFPNQPQHF. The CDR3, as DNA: TGTGCCAGCAGTTTCCCTAATCAGCCCCAGCATTTT.

CDR3 DNA sequence: TGTGCCAGCTCGCCCCGGGCTAGCGGGGGCCATGAGCAGTTCTTC. As protein: CASSPRASGGHEQFF. The chain joins TRBV6-5 to TRBJ2-1, with 10 bases aligning to TRBD2. There are 15 residues in the CDR3. With V trimmed by 8 bases and J by 8 bases, 12 bases remained unmatched. Germline V gene lookup returns CDR1 MNHEY and CDR2 SVGAGI.